A selection of T cell receptor beta chains follows, all from one sample in a study of T cell responses to AZD1222 COVID-19 vaccine. TCRdb keeps only in-frame clones here, not all; method: immunoSEQ multiplex PCR. The sample carries roughly 120,000 clones, approximately 84% recorded once. Sequenced here: peripheral blood, sampled on day 0 of AZD1222 vaccination. Receptor source: an adult in good health. CDR3s include the opening cysteine and the closing phenylalanine or tryptophan.

V gene	CDR3 protein
TRBV6-4	CASSQPLYSGPATNEKLFF
TRBV24-1	CATSDQGQVIGYTF
TRBV30	CAWSRTGGPGLKTQYF
TRBV19	CASSIVAAGNYGYTF
TRBV5-5	CASSRNTEAFF
TRBV7-2	CASSVRQGRTGELFF
TRBV21-1	CASSKKDYGYTF
TRBV5-8	CASSRSGGAGQETQYF
TRBV6-5	CASSLQPTEGYEQYF
TRBV7-3	CASSLQGGGIYNEQFF
TRBV5-4	CASSFEGNQPQHF
TRBV7-8	CASSLEAGGSGEQYF
TRBV5-1	CASSLAPGTNYGYTF
TRBV28	CASSQDRALYGYTF
TRBV6-1	CASSENLSAGNQPQHF
TRBV5-1	CASSLRTGNTEAFF
TRBV3-1/TRBV3-2	CASSQYAPGGTGGAYEQYF
TRBV11-1	CASSLGTGSNTEAFF
TRBV28	CASSFGGDINEQFF
TRBV2	CASSEPLTGGNEQYF
TRBV28	CASSSNFYGYTF
TRBV7-9	CASSPDRVYGYTF
TRBV7-2	CASSSGQQNTIYF
TRBV5-5	CASSRGDSNYGYTF
TRBV5-1	CASSLGQVDTGELFF
TRBV4-1	CASSAKGADTQYF
TRBV11-2	CASSRTSGDSYEQYF
TRBV24-1	CATSALGDEQYF
TRBV25-1	CASSVLRGPYNEQFF
TRBV5-1	CASSLLRGAGEQFF
TRBV20-1	CSASSTTDNEQFF
TRBV5-1	CASSLARGAQGTQYF
TRBV6-1	CASSENPSLAGFEETQYF
TRBV30	CAWSPAYNEQFF
TRBV7-9	CASSPEVWGGGTGELFF
TRBV5-1	CASSSRADPGELFF
TRBV15	CATSRVKGANTEAFF
TRBV27	CASSFLGQGYEQYF
TRBV7-2	CASFNRDRRTQYF
TRBV10-3	CAISAAGSYNEQFF
TRBV6-5	CASRTNRGYGYTF
TRBV7-3	CASSRGTPWEQYF
TRBV7-9	CASSSGLAGVGPYEQYF
TRBV6-5	CASSYSKAEPGNTIYF
TRBV27	CASSLIPGVQGYTF
TRBV19	CASSNYGTGATQYF
TRBV7-6	CASSSNPRGETQYF
TRBV3-1/TRBV3-2	CASSRTQGASGYTF
TRBV6-5	CASSSGGSSSGNTIYF
TRBV11-2	CASSPFTGTESSNTGELFF
TRBV4-1	CASSYGSTDTQYF
TRBV7-2	CASSLEGIETQYF